This T cell receptor beta chain was captured by sequencing in a study of vaccination and CD4 T cells after COVID-19. This clonotype was counted a few times. Its antigen is still unknown. The time point here: late sampling 161 to 241 days after vaccination in three convalescent patients. Described treatment: approximately nine-day PBMC culture with coronavirus spike peptide pools or control peptides (ViraFEST assay). With the Oncomine TCR Beta short-read assay, DNA from cultured CD4+ T cells was sequenced. One entry per CDR3 protein results from TCRdb running MiXCR on the PCR reads. This table holds some 25,000 distinct CDR3 sequences, around 28% found once. This CDR3 has 13 residues. Germline CDR1 and CDR2: KGHDR and SFDVKD. The V and J ends lost 4 bases and 8 bases respectively, with 11 bases between them. Study outcomes and limitations: Convalescent patients displayed spike mono-reactivity in 304 of 307 vaccine-specific clones.

The rearrangement uses TRBV24-1 and TRBJ2-1, with D perhaps TRBD2 (5 bases). The source material was CD4+ T cells from blood, cultured in vitro, sampled about 7 months after SARS-CoV-2 vaccination. This clonotype originated in a human donor who had recovered from COVID-19. The CDR3 bases are TGTGCCACCAGTGACCCCACGGGATATGAGCAGTTCTTC. Its translation is CATSDPTGYEQFF.